This TCR beta chain originates from a study of T cells in Graves' hyperthyroidism and ophthalmopathy. Study findings and constraints: Peripheral blood also featured most of the thyroid clonotypes expanded above 0.001.

There were TCR beta CDR3 regions amplified from RNA transcripts. A first-round RT-PCR of the TCR CDR3 used the HTBI primer set. TCRdb reanalysed the multiplex PCR reads using MiXCR and keeps one entry per CDR3 protein. Of 500,000 or so distinct CDR3 sequences in the sample, under 20% were seen once. Germline V CDR1 and CDR2: SGHAT, FQNNGV. The CDR3 is 14 amino acids. Trimming cost V 4 bases and J 5 bases; bases outside gene matches: 6. Diagnosing involved the use of clinical symptoms, serum thyroxine and TRAb, thyroid ultrasound and orbital computed tomography. Approximately 10 ml of fresh peripheral blood supplied the PBMCs. This clonotype was recorded at least ten times. Its antigen is still unknown.

This sequence was found in a woman under 30 with Graves' ophthalmopathy. The V gene is TRBV11-2, the J gene TRBJ1-1; TRBD1 matches at 8 bases. The sequenced sample was blood. CDR3 in DNA: TGTGCCAGCAGCTCAACAGGGGGGCAGACTGAAGCTTTCTTT. It specifies CASSSTGGQTEAFF.